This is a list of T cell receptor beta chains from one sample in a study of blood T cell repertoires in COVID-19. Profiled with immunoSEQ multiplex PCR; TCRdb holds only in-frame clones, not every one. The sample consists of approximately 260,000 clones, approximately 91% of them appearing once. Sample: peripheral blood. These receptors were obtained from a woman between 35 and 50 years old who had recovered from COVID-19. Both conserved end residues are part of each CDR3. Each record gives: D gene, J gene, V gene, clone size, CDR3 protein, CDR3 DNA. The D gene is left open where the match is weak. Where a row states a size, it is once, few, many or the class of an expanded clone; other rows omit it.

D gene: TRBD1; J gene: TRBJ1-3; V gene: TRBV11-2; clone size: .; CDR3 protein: CASSFSLAGGGNTIYF; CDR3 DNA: TGTGCCAGCAGCTTTAGTTTGGCAGGGGGAGGAAACACCATATATTTT
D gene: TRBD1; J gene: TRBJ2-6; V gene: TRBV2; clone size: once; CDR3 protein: CARKLQGQVLSGANVLTF; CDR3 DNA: TGTGCCAGGAAACTCCAGGGACAGGTGCTCTCTGGGGCCAACGTCCTGACTTTC
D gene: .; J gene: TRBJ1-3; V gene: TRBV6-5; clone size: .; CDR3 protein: CASRRQVVDTIYF; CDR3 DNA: TGTGCCAGCAGACGACAGGTCGTGGACACCATATATTTT
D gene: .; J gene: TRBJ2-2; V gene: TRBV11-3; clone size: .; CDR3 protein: CASSSDSTNTGELFF; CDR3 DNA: TGTGCCAGCAGCTCGGACAGTACGAACACCGGGGAGCTGTTTTTT
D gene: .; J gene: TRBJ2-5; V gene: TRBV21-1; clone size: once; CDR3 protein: CASSGTPSGRLEETQYF; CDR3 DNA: TGTGCCAGCAGCGGAACCCCTAGCGGGAGACTGGAAGAGACCCAGTACTTC
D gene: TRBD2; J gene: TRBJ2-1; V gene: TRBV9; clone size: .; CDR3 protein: CASSLTSGIYNEQFF; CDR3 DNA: TGTGCCAGCAGCCTCACTAGCGGGATCTACAATGAGCAGTTCTTC
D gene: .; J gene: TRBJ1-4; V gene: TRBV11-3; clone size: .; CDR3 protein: CASSPGPFQGEKLFF; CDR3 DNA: TGTGCCAGCAGCCCCGGACCGTTCCAGGGCGAAAAACTGTTTTTT
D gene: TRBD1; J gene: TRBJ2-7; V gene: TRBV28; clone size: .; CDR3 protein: CASSLPWDRGAYEQYF; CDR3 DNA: TGTGCCAGCAGTTTACCTTGGGACAGGGGGGCCTACGAGCAGTACTTC
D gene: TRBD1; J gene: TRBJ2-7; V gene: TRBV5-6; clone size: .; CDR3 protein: CASSFNRGYEQYF; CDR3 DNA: TGTGCCAGCAGCTTTAACAGGGGCTACGAGCAGTACTTC
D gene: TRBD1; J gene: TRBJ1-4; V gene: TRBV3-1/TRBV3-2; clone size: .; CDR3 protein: CASSQSLGTGERKLFF; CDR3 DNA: TGTGCCAGCAGCCAGAGTTTAGGGACAGGAGAGCGGAAACTGTTTTTT
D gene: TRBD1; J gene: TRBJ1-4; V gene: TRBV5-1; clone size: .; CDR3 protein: CASSRQGAYEKLFF; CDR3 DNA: TGCGCCAGCAGCAGACAGGGGGCTTATGAAAAACTGTTTTTT
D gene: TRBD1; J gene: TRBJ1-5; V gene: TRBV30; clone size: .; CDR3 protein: CAWSVDRTGGNNQPQHF; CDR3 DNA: TGTGCCTGGAGTGTAGACCGGACAGGGGGAAACAATCAGCCCCAGCATTTT
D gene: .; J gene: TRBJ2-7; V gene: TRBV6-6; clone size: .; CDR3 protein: CASSAFYEQYF; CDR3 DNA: TGTGCCAGCAGTGCGTTTTACGAGCAGTACTTC
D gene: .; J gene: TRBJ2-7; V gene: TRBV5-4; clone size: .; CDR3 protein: CASSLNWGFNEQYF; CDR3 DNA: TGTGCCAGCAGCTTGAACTGGGGCTTCAACGAGCAGTACTTC
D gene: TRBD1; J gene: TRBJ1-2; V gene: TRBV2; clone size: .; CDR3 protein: CASIGDSLYYGYTF; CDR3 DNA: TGTGCCAGCATCGGGGACAGTTTATACTATGGCTACACCTTC
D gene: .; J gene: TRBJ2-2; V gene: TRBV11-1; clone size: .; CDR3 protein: CASSDRRQNTGELFF; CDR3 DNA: TGTGCCAGCAGCGACCGTAGACAGAACACCGGGGAGCTGTTTTTT
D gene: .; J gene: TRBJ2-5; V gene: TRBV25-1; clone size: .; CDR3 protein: CASSLSEQETQYF; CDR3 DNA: TGTGCCAGCAGTCTGAGCGAACAAGAGACCCAGTACTTC
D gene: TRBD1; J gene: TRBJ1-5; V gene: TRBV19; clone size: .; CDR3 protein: CASSSTGEQPQHF; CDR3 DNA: TGTGCCAGTAGCTCTACAGGGGAGCAGCCCCAGCATTTT
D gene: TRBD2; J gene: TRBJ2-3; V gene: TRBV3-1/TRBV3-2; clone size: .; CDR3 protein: CASSEGSGASTDTQYF; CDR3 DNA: TGTGCCAGCAGCGAAGGGAGCGGGGCTAGCACAGATACGCAGTATTTT
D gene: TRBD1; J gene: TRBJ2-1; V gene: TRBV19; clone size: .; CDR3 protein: CASSRDRLYNEQFF; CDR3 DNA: TGTGCCAGTAGTCGGGACAGGCTTTACAATGAGCAGTTCTTC
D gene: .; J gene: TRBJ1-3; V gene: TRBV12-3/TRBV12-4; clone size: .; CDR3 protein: CASSLARANTIYF; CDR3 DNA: TGTGCCAGCAGTTTAGCCAGGGCTAACACCATATATTTT
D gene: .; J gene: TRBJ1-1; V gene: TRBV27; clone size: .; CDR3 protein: CASSLGGVPEAFF; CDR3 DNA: TGTGCCAGCAGTTTGGGGGGGGTTCCTGAAGCTTTCTTT
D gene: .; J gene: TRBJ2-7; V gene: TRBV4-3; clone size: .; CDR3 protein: CASSPGQTYEQYF; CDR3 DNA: TGCGCCAGCAGTCCGGGACAAACGTACGAGCAGTACTTC
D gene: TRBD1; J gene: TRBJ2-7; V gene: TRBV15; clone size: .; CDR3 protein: CATSRDRGRFSEQYF; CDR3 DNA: TGTGCCACCAGCAGAGACAGGGGGCGCTTCTCCGAGCAGTACTTC
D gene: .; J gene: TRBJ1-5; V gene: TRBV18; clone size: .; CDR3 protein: CASSPPDSVNQPQHF; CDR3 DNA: TGTGCCAGCTCACCACCCGACAGCGTTAATCAGCCCCAGCATTTT
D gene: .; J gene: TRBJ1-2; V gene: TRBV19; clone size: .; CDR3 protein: CASSTPRGLGRDGYTF; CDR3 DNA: TGTGCCAGTAGTACCCCCAGGGGATTGGGCCGTGATGGCTACACCTTC
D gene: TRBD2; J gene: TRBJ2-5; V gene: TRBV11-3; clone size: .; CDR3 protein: CASSLGLAGSEETQYF; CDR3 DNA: TGTGCCAGCAGCTTGGGACTAGCGGGATCGGAAGAGACCCAGTACTTC
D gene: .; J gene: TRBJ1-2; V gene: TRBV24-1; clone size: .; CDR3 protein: CATSDEGLGGNYGYTF; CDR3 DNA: TGTGCCACCAGTGATGAGGGGCTGGGAGGGAACTATGGCTACACCTTC
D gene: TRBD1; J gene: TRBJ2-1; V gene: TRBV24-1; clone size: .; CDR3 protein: CATRHRPGTGIYNEQFF; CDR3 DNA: TGTGCCACCAGACACCGCCCCGGGACAGGAATATACAATGAGCAGTTCTTC
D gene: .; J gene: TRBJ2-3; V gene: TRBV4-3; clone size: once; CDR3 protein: CASSQNPTGLTIDTQYF; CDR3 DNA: TGCGCCAGCAGCCAAAACCCAACGGGACTCACCATTGATACGCAGTATTTT
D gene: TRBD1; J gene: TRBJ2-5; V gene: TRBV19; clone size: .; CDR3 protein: CASSMTGVEETQYF; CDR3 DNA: TGTGCCAGTAGTATGACAGGGGTGGAAGAGACCCAGTACTTC
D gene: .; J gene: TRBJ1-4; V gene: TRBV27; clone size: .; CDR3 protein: CASSLREVGKLFF; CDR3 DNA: TGTGCCAGCAGTTTACGAGAGGTAGGAAAACTGTTTTTT
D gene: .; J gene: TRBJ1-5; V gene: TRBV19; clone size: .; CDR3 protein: CASTMLGGSNQPQHF; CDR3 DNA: TGTGCCAGTACCATGCTGGGGGGTAGCAATCAGCCCCAGCATTTT
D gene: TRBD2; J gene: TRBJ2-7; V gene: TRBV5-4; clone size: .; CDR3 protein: CASSSGLAGSVQREQYF; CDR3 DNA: TGTGCCAGCAGCTCGGGACTAGCGGGGTCGGTGCAGCGCGAGCAGTACTTC
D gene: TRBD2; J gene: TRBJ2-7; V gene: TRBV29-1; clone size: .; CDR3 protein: CSARGGTSGSREQYF; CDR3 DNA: TGCAGCGCCAGGGGGGGGACTAGCGGGAGTCGGGAGCAGTACTTC
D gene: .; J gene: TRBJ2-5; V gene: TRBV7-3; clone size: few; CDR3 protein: CASSPTGTGTQYF; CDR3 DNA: TGTGCCAGCAGCCCGACAGGAACGGGGACCCAGTACTTC
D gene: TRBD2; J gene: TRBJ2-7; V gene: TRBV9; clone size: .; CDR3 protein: CASSVGVVAGTREQYF; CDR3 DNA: TGTGCCAGCAGCGTAGGGGTGGTAGCGGGGACACGCGAGCAGTACTTC
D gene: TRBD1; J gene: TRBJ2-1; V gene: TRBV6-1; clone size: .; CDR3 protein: CASSERKGALNEQFF; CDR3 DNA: TGTGCCAGCAGTGAAAGGAAGGGGGCTCTCAATGAGCAGTTCTTC
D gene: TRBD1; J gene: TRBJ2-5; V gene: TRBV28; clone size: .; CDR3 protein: CASSLGQGYQETQYF; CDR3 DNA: TGTGCCAGCAGTTTGGGACAGGGGTACCAAGAGACCCAGTACTTC
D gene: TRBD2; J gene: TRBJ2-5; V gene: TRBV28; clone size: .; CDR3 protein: CASSILAGGETQYF; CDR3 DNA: TGTGCCAGCAGTATACTAGCGGGAGGAGAGACCCAGTACTTC
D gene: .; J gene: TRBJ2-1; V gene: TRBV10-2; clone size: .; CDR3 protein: CASTIGLRRGWEQFF; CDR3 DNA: TGCGCCAGCACCATCGGACTACGAAGAGGGTGGGAGCAGTTCTTC
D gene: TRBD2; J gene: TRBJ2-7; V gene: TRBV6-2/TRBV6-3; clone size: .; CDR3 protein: CASSYGTSSYEQYF; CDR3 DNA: TGTGCCAGCAGTTACGGGACTAGCTCCTACGAGCAGTACTTC
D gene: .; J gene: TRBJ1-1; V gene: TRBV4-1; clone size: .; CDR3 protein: CASSRGGVMNTEAFF; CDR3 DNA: TGCGCCAGCAGCAGGGGGGGGGTGATGAACACTGAAGCTTTCTTT
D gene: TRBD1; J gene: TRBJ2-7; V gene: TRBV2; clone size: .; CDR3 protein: CASSEARTGWWHEQYF; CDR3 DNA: TGTGCCAGCAGTGAAGCGAGGACAGGGTGGTGGCACGAGCAGTACTTC
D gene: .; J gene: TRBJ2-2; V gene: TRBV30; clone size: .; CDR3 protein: CAGLIRGYTGELFF; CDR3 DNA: TGTGCCGGACTAATAAGGGGCTACACCGGGGAGCTGTTTTTT
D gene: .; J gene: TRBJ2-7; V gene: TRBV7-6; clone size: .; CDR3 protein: CASSLGWAGSETTYEQYF; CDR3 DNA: TGTGCCAGCAGCTTAGGGTGGGCGGGGTCCGAGACAACCTACGAGCAGTACTTC
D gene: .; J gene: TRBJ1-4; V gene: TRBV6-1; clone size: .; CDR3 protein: CASSERWRGLNEKLFF; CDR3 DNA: TGTGCCAGCAGTGAAAGGTGGAGGGGACTTAATGAAAAACTGTTTTTT
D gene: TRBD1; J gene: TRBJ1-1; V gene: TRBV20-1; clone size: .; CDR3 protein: CSPGTGAEAFF; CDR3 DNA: TGCAGTCCAGGGACAGGGGCTGAAGCTTTCTTT
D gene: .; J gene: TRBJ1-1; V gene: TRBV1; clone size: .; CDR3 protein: CTSSPRCSVTGDEAFF; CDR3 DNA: TGCACCAGCAGCCCACGCTGCTCCGTAACAGGGGACGAAGCTTTCTTT
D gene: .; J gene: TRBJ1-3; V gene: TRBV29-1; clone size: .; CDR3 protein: CSVVPRGLDGNTIYF; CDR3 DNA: TGCAGCGTCGTACCCAGGGGTTTGGATGGAAACACCATATATTTT